The source of this T cell receptor beta chain is a study of T cell changes during pregnancy in multiple sclerosis. The V end was cut by 2 bases, the J end by 6 bases, with 13 bases between. CDR3 length: 14 amino acids. Germline CDR1 is MGHDK and CDR2 is SYGVNS. TCRdb keeps only in-frame clones here, not all; method: immunoSEQ multiplex PCR. The repertoire holds 35,000 or so clones, with roughly nine tenths as singletons. Specimen: CD4+ T cells from peripheral blood mononuclear cells, collected in the third trimester of pregnancy. This chain links TRBV25-1 with TRBJ1-1, with D unclear. The receptor was derived from a female donor in good health, enrolled as a control in a pregnancy study. Written as DNA, the CDR3 is TGTGCCAGCAGTGAAAACAGCCTCTTGGCTGAAGCTTTCTTT. This gives the protein CASSENSLLAEAFF.